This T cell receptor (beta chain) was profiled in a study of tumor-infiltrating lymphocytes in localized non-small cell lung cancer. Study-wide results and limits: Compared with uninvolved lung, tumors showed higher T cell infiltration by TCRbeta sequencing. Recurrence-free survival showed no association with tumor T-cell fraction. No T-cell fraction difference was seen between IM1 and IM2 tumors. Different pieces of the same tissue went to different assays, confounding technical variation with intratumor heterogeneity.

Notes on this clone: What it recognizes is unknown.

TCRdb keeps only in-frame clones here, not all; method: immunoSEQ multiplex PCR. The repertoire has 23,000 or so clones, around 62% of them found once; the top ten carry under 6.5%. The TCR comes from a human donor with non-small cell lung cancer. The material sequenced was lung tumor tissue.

The CDR3 DNA follows: TGTGCCAGCAGCCAACGATCACCGGGACAGGGGGGCCACGAGCAGTACTTC. Translated, it gives CASSQRSPGQGGHEQYF. J is TRBJ2-7 and V is TRBV14, with 11 nucleotides matching TRBD1. This CDR3 is 17 amino acids long. Germline CDR1 reads SGHDN; CDR2 reads FVKESK. V gave up 2 bases and J gave up 5 bases; unmatched junction bases: 11.